This is a list of T cell receptor beta chains from one sample in a study of post-analysis software for immune sequencing data. In TCRdb, the PCR reads were re-called with MiXCR into one record per CDR3 protein. Among hundreds of thousands of distinct CDR3 sequences listed, approximately 45% were seen once. Sequenced: blood. All receptors come from a girl aged 5-17 years with multiple sclerosis. Each CDR3 is given with its conserved first and last residue. A D gene is named only where the DNA matches it firmly. Clone size is not always given. Where it is, it says once, few, many or a class for expanded clones.

CDR3 length	J gene	clone size	V gene	D gene	CDR3 DNA	CDR3 protein
14	TRBJ1-1	NA	TRBV5-1	NA	TGCGCCAGCAGCTTGGAACAAGGGAGCACTGAAGCTTTCTTT	CASSLEQGSTEAFF
17	TRBJ2-1	few	TRBV11-1	TRBD1	TGTGCCAGCAGCTTAGCGCCGGGACAGGAGTCCTACAATGAGCAGTTCTTC	CASSLAPGQESYNEQFF
13	TRBJ1-2	once	TRBV20-1	NA	TGCAGTGCCATAAAGGGGGGCGTCTATGGCTACACCTTC	CSAIKGGVYGYTF
16	TRBJ1-6	few	TRBV4-2	TRBD1	TGTGCCAGCAGCTCAATGGGACAGGGGGATTTTTCACCCCTCCACTTT	CASSSMGQGDFSPLHF
13	TRBJ2-5	few	TRBV12-3/TRBV12-4	NA	TGTGCCAGCAGACCGGACCCCGTAGAGACCCAGTACTTC	CASRPDPVETQYF
14	TRBJ2-7	NA	TRBV5-1	TRBD1	TGCGCCAGCAGCCGTGGACAGGGTACCCACGAGCAGTACTTC	CASSRGQGTHEQYF
10	TRBJ2-1	NA	TRBV20-1	NA	TGCAGTGCTAGGGCCCAGGAGCAGTTCTTC	CSARAQEQFF
14	TRBJ2-1	NA	TRBV20-1	NA	TGCAGTGCTAGAGATTGGGAGAGCCTCAATGAGCAGTTCTTC	CSARDWESLNEQFF
11	TRBJ2-5	few	TRBV29-1	NA	TGCAGCCCCGTAGAACAAGAGACCCAGTACTTC	CSPVEQETQYF
15	TRBJ2-1	NA	TRBV20-1	NA	TGCAGTGCTAGAGCTTGGGGGGGGCTCTACAATGAGCAGTTCTTC	CSARAWGGLYNEQFF
17	TRBJ2-1	few	TRBV7-2	TRBD2	TGTGCCAGCAGCATACTTAGCGGGAGGAGCTCCTACAATGAGCAGTTCTTC	CASSILSGRSSYNEQFF
15	TRBJ1-4	few	TRBV28	NA	TGTGCCAGCAGTTTATGGGGTCAGGATAATGAAAAACTGTTTTTT	CASSLWGQDNEKLFF
14	TRBJ2-7	few	TRBV6-5	TRBD1	TGTGCCAGCAGTGATCCGGGACAGTGGTACGAGCAGTACTTC	CASSDPGQWYEQYF
13	TRBJ2-1	NA	TRBV29-1	NA	TGCAGCGTTGTGGCCGGTTCTGTGGGGGAGCAGTTCTTC	CSVVAGSVGEQFF
15	TRBJ2-4	NA	TRBV9	TRBD2	TGTGCCAGCAGCGGACTAGCGGAAGCCAAAAACATTCAGTACTTC	CASSGLAEAKNIQYF
14	TRBJ1-4	NA	TRBV7-2	TRBD1	TGTGCCAGCAGTTTCCAGGGGGCCGGTGAAAAACTGTTTTTT	CASSFQGAGEKLFF
13	TRBJ2-7	few	TRBV20-1	NA	TGCAGTGCTAGAGATCCTAGGAACTTCGAGCAGTACTTC	CSARDPRNFEQYF
15	TRBJ1-4	NA	TRBV6-4	TRBD1	TGTGCCAGCAGTGAGCAGGGGGCGGCTAATGAAAAACTGTTTTTT	CASSEQGAANEKLFF
13	TRBJ2-5	many	TRBV20-1	NA	TGCAGTGCTAGTGGTGGGGGTTTTGAGACCCAGTACTTC	CSASGGGFETQYF
15	TRBJ1-1	few	TRBV20-1	TRBD1	TGCAGTGCTCCGCGACAGGGACTTATGAACACTGAAGCTTTCTTT	CSAPRQGLMNTEAFF
12	TRBJ1-2	NA	TRBV29-1	NA	TGCAGCGTTGAGGACAGAAACTATGGCTACACCTTC	CSVEDRNYGYTF
17	TRBJ2-1	few	TRBV4-2	NA	TGTGCCAGCAGCCACCACTACAGGGCTAGCTCCTACAATGAGCAGTTCTTC	CASSHHYRASSYNEQFF
13	TRBJ1-1	NA	TRBV29-1	NA	TGCAGCGTTTCGGGACCCCTGAACACTGAAGCTTTCTTT	CSVSGPLNTEAFF
12	TRBJ1-2	few	TRBV12-3/TRBV12-4	NA	TGTGCCAGCAGTTACAGGCCCTTTGGCTACACCTTC	CASSYRPFGYTF
14	TRBJ1-1	NA	TRBV14	NA	TGTGCCAGCAGCCGAGATCGGGGGAGGGCTGAAGCTTTCTTT	CASSRDRGRAEAFF
17	TRBJ2-3	NA	TRBV7-6	NA	TGTGCCAGCAGCTTACTCATGGCGGGACTCCGCACAGATACGCAGTATTTT	CASSLLMAGLRTDTQYF
14	TRBJ2-7	few	TRBV12-3/TRBV12-4	TRBD1	TGTGCCAGCACCGCGGGACAGGGTCTCAACGAGCAGTACTTC	CASTAGQGLNEQYF
12	TRBJ2-1	NA	TRBV27	NA	TGTGCCAGCAACTCTCCTGGGGGAGAGCAGTTCTTC	CASNSPGGEQFF
12	TRBJ2-3	NA	TRBV9	NA	TGTGCCAGCAGCGTAGACCAAGATACGCAGTATTTT	CASSVDQDTQYF
14	TRBJ2-1	few	TRBV5-1	TRBD2	TGCGCCAGTAAGAGCGGGAGGGGTTACAATGAGCAGTTCTTC	CASKSGRGYNEQFF
11	TRBJ2-3	many	TRBV5-1	NA	TGTGCCAGCAGCGTCACAGATACGCAGTATTTT	CASSVTDTQYF
15	TRBJ2-1	few	TRBV7-2	TRBD1	TGTGCCAGCAGCTTAGCCCGGGGACAGTACAATGAGCAGTTCTTC	CASSLARGQYNEQFF
15	TRBJ2-7	few	TRBV20-1	TRBD2	TGCAGTGCTAGAGATCCTTCTAGCGGGGCCTACGAGCAGTACTTC	CSARDPSSGAYEQYF
15	TRBJ1-1	NA	TRBV4-1	NA	TGCGCCAGCAGCCAGGGCGTGGGGTGGAGCACTGAAGCTTTCTTT	CASSQGVGWSTEAFF
15	TRBJ2-1	NA	TRBV20-1	NA	TGCAGTGCTATCGAGGCGGCTAGATTACACAATGAGCAGTTCTTC	CSAIEAARLHNEQFF
15	TRBJ2-4	NA	TRBV28	TRBD2	TGTGCCAGCAGTCCCTCTGGACTAGCCCCCTACATTCAGTACTTC	CASSPSGLAPYIQYF
11	TRBJ2-3	NA	TRBV20-1	NA	TGCAGTGGACAGTATGGAGATACGCAGTATTTT	CSGQYGDTQYF
12	TRBJ1-2	few	TRBV30	NA	TGTGCCTGGAGTGGGACAGTTTATGGCTACACCTTC	CAWSGTVYGYTF
14	TRBJ2-7	few	TRBV7-9	TRBD2	TGTGCCAGCGTCCCGAGGGAGGGAACTTACGAGCAGTACTTC	CASVPREGTYEQYF